The 7 T cell receptor beta chains presented below share a single source sample, sequenced in a study of blood T cell repertoires in COVID-19 (dated by TCRdb to 2018 to 2021). Preparation of the library involved the immunoSEQ multiplex PCR assay. The table was pulled from immuneACCESS by TCRdb, which kept in-frame rearrangements only. Such tables lose some clones; where checked, under half of the loss comes from unresolved V genes, and the rest has no known cause. The sample profile shows around 180,000 clones; approximately 74% of them were found once. The ten largest clones add up to around 3% of the sample. The sequenced sample consisted of peripheral blood. The receptors shown here come from a woman of 80 years or more with acute or convalescent COVID-19.

The CDR3: CASRVASLMVSYEQYF. CDR3 DNA: TGTGCCAGCAGAGTGGCTAGCTTAATGGTCTCCTACGAGCAGTACTTC. V and J are TRBV2 and TRBJ2-7; tentative D call: TRBD2 (5 bases). Trimming took off 6 bases at V and 0 bases at J, with 18 bases between the two ends. CDR3 length: 16 residues. CDR1 and CDR2 from the germline V gene are SNHLY and FYNNEI.

This rearrangement joins TRBV6-5 to TRBJ2-5; possibly TRBD2 for D (6 bases). CDR1 is MNHEY and CDR2 is SVGAGI in the germline V gene. CDR3 length: 13 residues. V was shortened by 7 bases and J by 4 bases, with 13 bases between the two germline ends. The CDR3: CASKFGGGETQYF. Written as DNA, the CDR3 is TGTGCCAGCAAATTCGGGGGAGGAGAGACCCAGTACTTC.

The J gene is TRBJ1-5, the V gene TRBV28; D uncertain. Germline lookup yields CDR1 MDHEN and CDR2 SYDVKM. V was shortened by 7 bases and J by 6 bases, with 16 bases between the two germline ends. The CDR3 length is 14 residues. CDR3 sequence: CASTPMLEVQPQHF. In nucleotides, the CDR3 is TGTGCCAGCACTCCCATGCTAGAGGTTCAGCCCCAGCATTTT.

The chain is built from TRBV6-6 and TRBJ2-2, with D possibly matching TRBD1 (6 bases). This CDR3 region has 13 residues. Trimming left V 7 bases short and J 6 bases short, with 12 bases between. CDR1 and CDR2 (germline): MNHNY, SVGAGI (reference sequence). CDR3 region: CASNLQGPGELFF. The DNA for the CDR3 is TGTGCCAGCAACCTACAGGGACCCGGGGAGCTGTTTTTT.

The rearrangement links TRBV6-5 to TRBJ2-6; D not certain. The CDR3 is 15 amino acids. The ends were cut back, 2 bases at V and 1 base at J, with 6 bases in the middle. Germline CDR1 MNHEY, CDR2 SVGAGI. In nucleotides, the CDR3 is TGTGCCAGCAGTTACCGAGCTTCTGGGGCCAACGTCCTGACTTTC. Translation gives CASSYRASGANVLTF.

J is TRBJ2-2 and V is TRBV3-1 (or the pseudogene TRBV3-2), with TRBD1 identical over 9 bases. The ends lost 3 bases at V and 1 base at J; junction bases unmatched: 3. Germline CDR1 LGHDT, CDR2 YNNKEL (reference sequence). The CDR3 totals 16 residues. DNA for the CDR3: TGTGCCAGCAGCCAGATGACAGGGGGGAACACCGGGGAGCTGTTTTTT. The encoded protein is CASSQMTGGNTGELFF.

The V gene is TRBV19, the J gene TRBJ2-1, with 13 bases that match TRBD2. The germline V gene has CDR1 LNHDA and CDR2 SQIVND (reference sequence). V shed 3 bases and J 8 bases; nucleotides not matched to a gene: 7. This CDR3 comprises 16 residues. CDR3 bases: TGTGCCAGTAGTATCCTGACTAGCGGGAGGAGGTATGAGCAGTTCTTC. This translates into CASSILTSGRRYEQFF.